This T cell receptor beta chain was identified in a study of cytomegalovirus exposure and HLA in healthy donors. Study details: Earlier results showed approximately 110 million unique TCR beta sequences derived from about 179 million T cells. Study observations and caveats: The listing of 150 or so TCR beta chains classed them as cytomegalovirus-associated.

The CDR3 sequence is 14 residues long. V lost 5 bases to trimming and J lost 7 bases; unmatched junction nucleotides: 8. CDR1 MNHEY and CDR2 SVGAGI come from the germline V gene. On this clone itself: Its target is not known.

The PCR used 60 Vbeta and 13 Jbeta primers. TCRdb's copy holds only in-frame clones and misses some; the assay was immunoSEQ multiplex PCR. Here the sample spans around 230,000 clones, around 80% being singletons. This TCR was recovered from a man aged 35-49 years in good health and CMV-seropositive. The chain couples TRBV6-5 to TRBJ1-5, with 7 bases aligning to TRBD1. Material for sequencing was PBMCs. Here the CDR3 reads CASSPGQEEQPQHF. The CDR3 DNA follows: TGTGCCAGCAGTCCTGGACAGGAGGAGCAGCCCCAGCATTTT.